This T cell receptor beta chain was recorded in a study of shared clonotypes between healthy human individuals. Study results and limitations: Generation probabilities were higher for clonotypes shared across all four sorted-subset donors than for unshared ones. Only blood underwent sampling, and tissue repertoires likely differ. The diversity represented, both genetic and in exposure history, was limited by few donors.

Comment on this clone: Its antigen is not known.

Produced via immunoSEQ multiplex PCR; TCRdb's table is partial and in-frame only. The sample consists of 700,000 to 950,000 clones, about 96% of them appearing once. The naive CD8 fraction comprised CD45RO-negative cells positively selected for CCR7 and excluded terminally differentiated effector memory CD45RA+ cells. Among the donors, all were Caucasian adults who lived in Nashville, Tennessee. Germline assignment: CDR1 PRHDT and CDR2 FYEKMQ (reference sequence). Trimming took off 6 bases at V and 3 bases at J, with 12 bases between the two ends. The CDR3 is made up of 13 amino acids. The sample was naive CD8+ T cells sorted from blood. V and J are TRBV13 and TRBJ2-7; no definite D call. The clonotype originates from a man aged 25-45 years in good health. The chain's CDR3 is CASSRSGVYEQYF. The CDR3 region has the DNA TGTGCCAGCAGTCGGTCCGGCGTCTACGAGCAGTACTTC.